These 20 T cell receptor beta chains were sequenced from one sample in a study of control samples from healthy donors and cancer patients. The assay was immunoSEQ multiplex PCR, and TCRdb's table has in-frame clones only and misses some. The data contain 20,000 to 25,000 clones, roughly 80% of them seen just once; the ten biggest clones take up roughly 24%. The sequenced sample consisted of PBMCs. The source of these receptors is a man aged 55 to 70 with colorectal cancer.

The chain uses TRBV19 and TRBJ1-1; the match to TRBD1 covers 7 bases. CDR3 length equals 14 residues. In germline, CDR1 is LNHDA, CDR2 SQIVND (reference sequence). Trimming took 3 bases from V and 5 from J; bases not matched to a gene: 6. CDR3 residues: CASSIRGAETEAFF. In DNA form, the CDR3 reads TGTGCCAGTAGTATCAGGGGGGCGGAAACTGAAGCTTTCTTT.

This clone was seen only a few times. The genes are TRBV4-3 and TRBJ1-1; no firm D call. Germline V gene lookup returns CDR1 LGHNA and CDR2 YSLEER. Trimming removed 6 bases at V and 1 base at J, with 9 bases between. The CDR3 runs to 13 residues. The CDR3 coding sequence is TGCGCCAGCAGGCTACAAGAGAACACTGAAGCTTTCTTT. This codes for CASRLQENTEAFF.

CDR3 nucleotide sequence: TGTGCCAGCAGCGTAGACGGGGGGGACACAGATACGCAGTATTTT. This sequence encodes CASSVDGGDTDTQYF. The chain employs TRBV9 and TRBJ2-3, with 8 nucleotides matching TRBD2. Germline CDR1 reads SGDLS; CDR2 reads YYNGEE. The CDR3 extends over 15 amino acids. V gave up 0 bases and J gave up 2 bases; unmatched junction bases: 2.

The V call is TRBV5-1, the J call TRBJ2-1; TRBD2 aligns across 9 bases. From germline, CDR1 is SGHRS and CDR2 YFSETQ. The CDR3 has 15 amino acids. V was pared by 0 bases and J by 8 bases, with 6 bases of the junction left unmatched. CDR3 residues: CASSLVAGGQDEQFF. The CDR3 region has the DNA TGCGCCAGCAGCTTGGTTGCGGGGGGGCAAGATGAGCAGTTCTTC.

The chain couples TRBV5-1 to TRBJ2-2; no reliable D call. CDR1 SGHRS and CDR2 YFSETQ come from the germline V gene. The germline V and J ends were trimmed by 0 bases and 4 bases, with 7 bases remaining between them. The CDR3 sequence is 14 residues long. CDR3 coding DNA: TGCGCCAGCAGCTTGGACAGCGCCACCGGGGAGCTGTTTTTT. Encoded protein: CASSLDSATGELFF.

The chain joins TRBV3-1 (or the pseudogene TRBV3-2) to TRBJ2-2; D call uncertain. Germline V gives CDR1 LGHDT, CDR2 YNNKEL (reference sequence). Trimming shortened V by 4 bases and J by 5 bases, and 14 bases separated the two germline ends. The CDR3 has 15 residues. The CDR3 DNA reads TGTGCCAGCAGCCCACGACACGGCGGAACCGGGGAGCTGTTTTTT. This codes for CASSPRHGGTGELFF.

The genes are TRBV14 and TRBJ1-2; D is undetermined. Germline values: CDR1 SGHDN, CDR2 FVKESK. The CDR3 totals 14 residues. Trimming pared 1 base from V and 6 bases from J, leaving 12 bases between. The CDR3 DNA is TGTGCCAGCAGCCAAGTAGGTTACCTGAATGGCTACACCTTC. It specifies CASSQVGYLNGYTF. Supplemented by reference TRBV14 and TRBJ1-2, the full variable domain reads EAGVTQFPSHSVIEKGQTVTLRCDPISGHDNLYWYRRVMGKEIKFLLHFVKESKQDESGMPNNRFLAERTGGTYSTLKVQPAELEDSGVYFCASSQVGYLNGYTFGSGTRLTVV.

The V and J genes are TRBV7-9 and TRBJ2-2, with TRBD2 matching over 11 bases. The CDR3 covers 15 residues. The V and J ends lost 2 bases and 6 bases, in that order; junction bases with no gene match: 2. Germline V CDR1 and CDR2: SEHNR, FQNEAQ (reference sequence). Here the CDR3 reads CASSLTSGGSGELFF. Written as DNA, the CDR3 is TGTGCCAGCAGCTTAACTAGCGGGGGATCCGGGGAGCTGTTTTTT.

This sequence joins TRBV6-1 and TRBJ1-1, with 7 bases matching TRBD1. The CDR3 sequence is 14 residues long. Trimming cost V 2 bases and J 5 bases; bases outside gene matches: 5. Germline loops: CDR1 MNHNS, CDR2 SASEGT. The chain's CDR3 is CASSEFGRGTEAFF. CDR3 nucleotides: TGTGCCAGCAGTGAATTCGGCAGGGGGACTGAAGCTTTCTTT.

The chain uses TRBV12-3 or TRBV12-4 and TRBJ1-2; possibly TRBD1 for D (6 bases). V shed 2 bases and J shed 8 bases, with 6 bases lying between them. CDR3 length equals 11 residues. The CDR3 reads CASSLRGGYTF. CDR3 sequence (DNA): TGTGCCAGCAGTTTAAGGGGGGGCTACACCTTC.

This chain joins TRBV11-2 and TRBJ1-4; 10 bases agree with TRBD1. CDR1 is SGHAT and CDR2 is FQNNGV in the germline V gene. The CDR3 runs to 12 residues. The V and J ends lost 10 bases and 7 bases, in that order; junction bases with no gene match: 3. The CDR3 sequence: CATRTGGEKLFF. CDR3 nucleotides: TGTGCCACCAGGACAGGGGGTGAAAAACTGTTTTTT. The full variable domain, in which reference TRBV11-2 and TRBJ1-4 provide the parts outside the CDR3, is EAGVAQSPRYKIIEKRQSVAFWCNPISGHATLYWYQQILGQGPKLLIQFQNNGVVDDSQLPKDRFSAERLKGVDSTLKIQPAKLEDSAVYLCATRTGGEKLFFGSGTQLSVL.

Only one count was recorded for this clone. Other DNA sequences in the same sample also yield this CDR3. The rearrangement joins TRBV29-1 to TRBJ2-3, with D unclear. The CDR3 extends over 13 amino acids. V lost 6 bases, J lost 3 bases, and 13 bases lay in between. Germline V gives CDR1 SQVTM, CDR2 ANQGSEA. CDR3: CSVLGSQTDTQYF. CDR3 nucleotides: TGCAGCGTCCTAGGCTCCCAAACAGATACGCAGTATTTT.

The chain links TRBV19 to TRBJ2-2; possible D gene TRBD1, 6 bases. Trimming pared 7 bases from V and 5 bases from J, leaving 14 bases between. This CDR3 is built from 14 residues. CDR1 and CDR2 from the germline V gene are LNHDA and SQIVND (reference sequence). For the CDR3, the DNA is TGTGCCAGTAATCTGGCAGGGGAGACCGGGGAGCTGTTTTTT. Protein product: CASNLAGETGELFF.

This clone was counted a few times. The chain joins TRBV29-1 to TRBJ2-3; D possibly corresponds to TRBD2 (5 bases). The length of the CDR3 is 10 residues. V was cut by 3 bases and J by 8 bases, with 6 bases left in between. From germline, CDR1 is SQVTM and CDR2 ANQGSEA. CDR3 sequence (DNA): TGCAGCGTTGACGGAGGTACGCAGTATTTT. As protein: CSVDGGTQYF.

Details on this clone: In the same sample, other DNA sequences code for this CDR3. The rearrangement joins TRBV11-2 to TRBJ1-1, with 10 bases fitting TRBD1. V shed 1 base and J 0 bases; nucleotides not matched to a gene: 2. Germline-derived CDR1 and CDR2 are SGHAT and FQNNGV. The CDR3 contains 16 residues. The CDR3 is CASSLAGTGVNTEAFF. The CDR3 coding sequence is TGTGCCAGCAGCTTAGCCGGGACAGGGGTGAACACTGAAGCTTTCTTT.

A single count supports this clone. The chain has TRBV7-8 and TRBJ2-3, with a weak D call TRBD1 (7 bases). The CDR3 is made up of 13 amino acids. Germline-derived CDR1 and CDR2 are SGHVS and FQNEAQ. V lost 11 bases to trimming and J lost 5 bases, with 17 bases between them. CDR3 amino acids: CAAAGGQVDTQYF. CDR3 bases: TGTGCCGCAGCAGGGGGGCAGGTAGATACGCAGTATTTT.

The CDR3 coding sequence is TGTGCCAGCAGCCAGTACGGCGGGAAAAATATAATTGAAGCTTTCTTT. It translates to CASSQYGGKNIIEAFF. The V call is TRBV3-1 (or the pseudogene TRBV3-2), the J call TRBJ1-1; D is undetermined. The length of the CDR3 is 16 residues. Between the trimmed V and J ends, which lost 3 bases and 7 bases, there was a span of 21 bases. CDR1 and CDR2 (germline): LGHDT, YNNKEL (reference sequence).

The CDR3 reads CASSRTPTGWDYNEQFF. The CDR3 nucleotides read TGTGCCAGCAGCCGAACGCCGACAGGATGGGATTACAATGAGCAGTTCTTC. This chain links TRBV11-2 with TRBJ2-1, with D perhaps TRBD1 (6 bases). The CDR3 length is 17 residues. From germline, CDR1 is SGHAT and CDR2 FQNNGV. The V and J ends lost 5 bases and 4 bases respectively, with 21 bases between them.

This clone appeared a few times. J is TRBJ1-5 and V is TRBV19; the D is unclear. Deletions cut 3 bases from V and 1 base from J, with 7 bases between. Per germline, CDR1 LNHDA and CDR2 SQIVND (reference sequence). CDR3 size: 14 residues. CDR3 coding DNA: TGTGCCAGTAGTATTTGGAGAAGCAATCAGCCCCAGCATTTT. It yields the protein CASSIWRSNQPQHF.

The genes are TRBV19 and TRBJ1-3, with TRBD1 matching over 8 bases. J lost 5 bases, V lost 5 bases, and 8 bases had no gene match. Germline V CDR1 and CDR2: LNHDA, SQIVND (reference sequence). CDR3 length: 15 residues. The CDR3 DNA is TGTGCCAGTAGTGTACGGGACAGGCGTCGAAACACCATATATTTT. The encoded protein is CASSVRDRRRNTIYF.